This T cell receptor beta chain derives from a study of post-analysis software for immune sequencing data. CDR3 length equals 16 residues. V was cut by 1 base and J by 4 bases, with 17 bases left in between. The germline gives CDR1 LGHDT, CDR2 YNNKEL (reference sequence). Broader study findings: In patients, five or six TRBV segments were more frequent than in controls, with TRBV5-6, TRBV5-1 and TRBV20-1 among them.

Unique-molecular-identifier-tagged TCR beta cDNA libraries were used. TCRdb processed the PCR reads anew with MiXCR; each CDR3 protein has one entry. This sample carries about 820,000 distinct CDR3 sequences, about 53% of them seen once, and the ten largest clones take 4% to 5.5%. With regard to this clonotype: Its matching antigen is unknown.

The sequenced sample was blood. The clonotype was recovered from a girl aged 5-17 years with multiple sclerosis. The chain recombines TRBV3-1 with TRBJ2-7, with D tentatively TRBD1 or TRBD2 (5 bases each). CDR3 sequence: CASSQGRGAGEYEQYF. The CDR3 DNA sequence: TGTGCCAGCAGCCAAGGCCGAGGGGCTGGAGAATACGAGCAGTACTTC.